This T cell receptor (beta chain) was obtained from a study of beta chain features in type 1 diabetes. Every isolated RNA sample was fully reverse transcribed, so sequencing captured expressed TCRB transcripts. This table comes from immunoSEQ multiplex PCR, and its TCRdb copy is limited to in-frame clones, with some not included. Of about 160,000 clones detected, around 8.3% appear once; the ten largest clones hold around 0.5%. This clone has just a few counts. Its specificity is not known. General study points: For Type 1 diabetes patients, all four CD4+ subsets carried TCRB CDR3s that were moderately but significantly shorter.

The germline gives CDR1 MGHRA, CDR2 YSYEKL. Losses at the gene ends were 0 bases for V and 6 bases for J; bases not matched to a gene: 7. The CDR3 loop spans 16 amino acids. Sequencing was performed on central memory CD4+ T cells from blood. This sequence was found in a woman between 18 and 29 years old with type 1 diabetes. The chain is built from TRBV4-1 and TRBJ2-1; TRBD2 aligns across 8 bases. This chain's CDR3 is CASSQDTRGGSNEQFF. The CDR3, as DNA: TGCGCCAGCAGCCAAGATACCCGGGGGGGGAGCAATGAGCAGTTCTTC.